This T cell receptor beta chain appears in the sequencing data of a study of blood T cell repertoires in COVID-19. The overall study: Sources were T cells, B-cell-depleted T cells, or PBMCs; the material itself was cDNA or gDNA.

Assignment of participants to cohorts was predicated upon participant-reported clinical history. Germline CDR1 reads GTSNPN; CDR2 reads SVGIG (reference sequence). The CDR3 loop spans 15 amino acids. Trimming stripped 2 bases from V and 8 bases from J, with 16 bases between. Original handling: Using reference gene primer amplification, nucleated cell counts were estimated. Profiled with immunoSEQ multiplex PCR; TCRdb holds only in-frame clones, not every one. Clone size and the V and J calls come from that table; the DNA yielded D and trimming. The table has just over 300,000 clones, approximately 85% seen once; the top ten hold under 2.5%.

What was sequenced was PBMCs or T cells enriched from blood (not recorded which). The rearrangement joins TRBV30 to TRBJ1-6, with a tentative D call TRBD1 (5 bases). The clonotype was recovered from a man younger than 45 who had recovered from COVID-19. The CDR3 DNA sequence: TGTGCCTGGAGTTTGCCCGGGACTGTCTATTCACCCCTCCACTTT. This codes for CAWSLPGTVYSPLHF. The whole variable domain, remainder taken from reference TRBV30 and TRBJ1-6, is SQTIHQWPATLVQPVGSPLSLECTVEGTSNPNLYWYRQAAGRGLQLLFYSVGIGQISSEVPQNLSASRPQDRQFILSSKKLLLSDSGFYLCAWSLPGTVYSPLHFGNGTRLTVT.